Listed here are 6 T cell receptor beta chains from one sample, sequenced in a study of OX40 agonist ivuxolimab in advanced cancers. Assay: immunoSEQ multiplex PCR; the TCRdb copy retains only in-frame clones and omits some. This table holds tens of thousands of clones, about 82% found once. The starting material was CD4+ or CD8+ T cells sorted from blood, obtained in a trial of the OX40 agonist ivuxolimab. All receptors derive from an adult with an advanced solid tumor such as melanoma, head and neck, liver or kidney cancer.

The chain couples TRBV5-5 to TRBJ2-5; tentative D call: TRBD1 (5 bases). The V end lost 0 bases, the J end lost 5 bases, and 14 bases lay between the germline ends. The CDR3 runs to 15 residues. Germline CDR1 reads SGHKS; CDR2 reads YYEKEE (reference sequence). The chain's CDR3 is CASSLGGPTWETQYF. CDR3 nucleotides: TGTGCCAGCAGCTTGGGGGGCCCAACCTGGGAGACCCAGTACTTC.

This clone was counted a single time. This chain uses TRBV28 with TRBJ1-4; D not resolved. CDR1 is MDHEN and CDR2 is SYDVKM in the germline V gene. The CDR3 spans 18 residues. The V end lost 3 bases, the J end lost 8 bases, and 25 bases lay between the germline ends. The CDR3 loop is CASSFRRAGWGAREKLFF. The CDR3, as DNA: TGTGCCAGCAGTTTTCGACGCGCAGGTTGGGGAGCACGGGAAAAACTGTTTTTT.

CDR3 residues: CASSPKLGSPGLLANTEAFF. CDR3 nucleotide sequence: TGTGCCAGCAGCCCTAAATTGGGGTCGCCAGGGCTCTTGGCGAACACTGAAGCTTTCTTT. The rearrangement joins TRBV4-2 to TRBJ1-1; D might be TRBD1 (5 bases). Between the trimmed V and J ends, which lost 4 bases and 1 base, there was a span of 28 bases. CDR1 and CDR2 from the germline V gene are LGHNA and YNFKEQ. The CDR3 runs 20 residues.

This clone was picked up a small number of times. This rearrangement joins TRBV27 to TRBJ1-2; TRBD1 aligns across 7 bases. This CDR3 contains 14 residues. The V gene end was trimmed by 0 bases and the J gene end by 2 bases; junction bases not matched to a gene: 0. Germline V gene sequence: CDR1 MNHEY, CDR2 SMNVEV (reference sequence). The CDR3 nucleotides are TGTGCCAGCAGTTTATCGGGACAGAACTATGGCTACACCTTC. Its protein is CASSLSGQNYGYTF.

The chain uses TRBV2 and TRBJ2-3; D not resolved. Germline CDR1 is SNHLY and CDR2 is FYNNEI. CDR3 length: 15 amino acids. V was shortened by 3 bases and J by 2 bases, with 12 bases between the two germline ends. The CDR3 nucleotides read TGTGCCAGCAGTGACTCCCGTCCCTCCACAGATACGCAGTATTTT. Protein sequence: CASSDSRPSTDTQYF.

This clone was detected only once. V is TRBV9 and J is TRBJ2-1, with 8 bases lining up with TRBD2. Germline V gives CDR1 SGDLS, CDR2 YYNGEE. V gave up 5 bases and J gave up 6 bases; unmatched junction bases: 4. CDR3 length equals 13 residues. The DNA for the CDR3 is TGTGCCAGCAGAGGCGGGAGGCGCAATGAGCAGTTCTTC. Protein sequence: CASRGGRRNEQFF.